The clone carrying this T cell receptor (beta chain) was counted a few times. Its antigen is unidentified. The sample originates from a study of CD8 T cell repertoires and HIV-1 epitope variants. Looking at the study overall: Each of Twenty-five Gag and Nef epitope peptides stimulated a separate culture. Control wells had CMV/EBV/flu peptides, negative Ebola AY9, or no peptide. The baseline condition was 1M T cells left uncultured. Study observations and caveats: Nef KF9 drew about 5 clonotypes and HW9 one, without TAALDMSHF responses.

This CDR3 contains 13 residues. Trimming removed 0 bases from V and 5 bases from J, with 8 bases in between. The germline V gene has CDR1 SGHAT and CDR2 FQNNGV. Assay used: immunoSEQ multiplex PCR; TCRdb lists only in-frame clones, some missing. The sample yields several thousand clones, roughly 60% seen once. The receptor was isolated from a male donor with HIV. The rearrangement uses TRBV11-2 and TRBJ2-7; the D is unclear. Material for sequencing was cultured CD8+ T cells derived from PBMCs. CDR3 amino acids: CASSLEAFNEQYF. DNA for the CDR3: TGTGCCAGCAGCTTAGAGGCGTTCAACGAGCAGTACTTC.